This TCR beta chain was identified in a study of blood T cell repertoires in COVID-19. In the study overall: In each case, the material was cDNA or gDNA derived from T cells, B-cell-depleted T cells, or PBMCs.

This clone was picked up one time. Source study methods: Amplification of reference gene primers was used by the study to estimate nucleated cell counts. Assay used: immunoSEQ multiplex PCR; TCRdb lists only in-frame clones, some missing. The V and J calls and the clone size are those of that table, but D and trimming were determined from the DNA. The sample yields hundreds of thousands of clones, 81% seen once. This TCR came from a woman of 80 years or more with acute or convalescent COVID-19. Sequenced sample: peripheral blood.

CDR3 region: CASSITGTVANYGYTF. The CDR3 DNA sequence: TGTGCCAGCAGCATAACCGGGACAGTCGCTAACTATGGCTACACCTTC. V gene TRBV7-2 combines with J gene TRBJ1-2; 7 nucleotides align to TRBD1. Germline CDR1 SGHTA, CDR2 FQGNSA. The CDR3 loop spans 16 amino acids. V lost 5 bases and J lost 0; bases outside the gene matches: 9.